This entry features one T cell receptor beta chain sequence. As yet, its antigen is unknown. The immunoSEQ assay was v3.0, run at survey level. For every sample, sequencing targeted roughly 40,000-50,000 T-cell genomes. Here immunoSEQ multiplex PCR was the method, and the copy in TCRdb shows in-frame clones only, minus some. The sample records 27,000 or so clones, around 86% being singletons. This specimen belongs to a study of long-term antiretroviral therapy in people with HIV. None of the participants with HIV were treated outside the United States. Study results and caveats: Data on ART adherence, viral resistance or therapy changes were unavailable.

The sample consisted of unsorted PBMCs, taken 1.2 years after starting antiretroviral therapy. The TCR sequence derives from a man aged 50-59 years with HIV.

CDR3 nucleotides: TGTGCCAGTAGTATAGCAGTAAACTATGGCTACACCTTC. It specifies CASSIAVNYGYTF. The rearrangement joins TRBV19 to TRBJ1-2; D is unresolved. The CDR3 totals 13 residues. V lost 1 base to trimming and J lost 2 bases, with 5 bases between them. Germline CDR1 is LNHDA and CDR2 is SQIVND (reference sequence).